This passage covers 16 T cell receptor beta chains from one sample sequenced in a study of brain T cells in children with intractable seizures. Time point of the sample: blood from clinic visit 5 months post-surgery; TSC patient then seizure free. Using immunoSEQ multiplex PCR, the repertoire was profiled, and TCRdb retains in-frame clones only, with some absent. The data show about 340,000 clones, 85% to 95% seen once. The specimen was peripheral blood, collected approximately 5 months after surgery. The receptors derive from a boy under two years old with tuberous sclerosis and intractable seizures.

This chain links TRBV5-6 with TRBJ2-3; no reliable D call. The CDR3 has 11 amino acids. V lost 1 base to trimming and J lost 3 bases, with 0 bases between them. The germline V gene encodes CDR1 SGHDT and CDR2 YYEEEE. The DNA of the CDR3 is TGTGCCAGCAGCTTGACAGATACGCAGTATTTT. Residues: CASSLTDTQYF.

The V gene is TRBV29-1, the J gene TRBJ1-1; 7 bases are shared with TRBD1. Germline CDR1 reads SQVTM; CDR2 reads ANQGSEA. The CDR3 is 14 residues long. Trimming removed 1 base from V and 7 bases from J; junction bases left unmatched: 9. CDR3 amino acids: CSVEVSTGVDEAFF. CDR3 nucleotide sequence: TGCAGCGTTGAAGTTTCTACAGGGGTGGATGAAGCTTTCTTT.

The chain couples TRBV19 to TRBJ1-2; no reliable D call. The CDR3 covers 13 residues. Germline CDR1 is LNHDA and CDR2 is SQIVND (reference sequence). The ends were cut back, 7 bases at V and 2 bases at J, with 11 bases in the middle. CDR3 sequence: CASTDGKNYGYTF. The DNA of the CDR3 is TGTGCCAGTACTGACGGAAAAAACTATGGCTACACCTTC.

This clone occurred once. The chain recombines TRBV7-9 with TRBJ1-2, with 7 bases fitting TRBD1. The CDR3 contains 16 residues. Germline V gives CDR1 SEHNR, CDR2 FQNEAQ (reference sequence). Trimming took 3 bases from V and 7 from J; bases not matched to a gene: 14. CDR3 sequence (DNA): TGTGCCAGCAGCTTTGGGCTTGGACAGGCGGGGGGTGGCTACACCTTC. As protein: CASSFGLGQAGGGYTF.

This clone was detected once. This chain joins TRBV11-3 and TRBJ1-1; D not resolved. In germline, CDR1 is SGHNT, CDR2 YENEEA. V shed 1 base and J shed 2 bases, with 8 bases lying between them. The CDR3 runs to 14 residues. CDR3 amino acids: CASSLVGINTEAFF. CDR3 DNA: TGTGCCAGCAGCTTAGTAGGGATAAACACTGAAGCTTTCTTT.

The rearrangement uses TRBV27 and TRBJ2-1; 8 bases fit TRBD2. The germline gives CDR1 MNHEY, CDR2 SMNVEV (reference sequence). Germline trimming cut 6 bases from V and 5 bases from J; bases unmatched to any gene: 6. CDR3 length: 14 amino acids. The CDR3 spells CASRLGLVDNEQFF. CDR3 DNA: TGTGCCAGCAGGCTGGGACTAGTTGACAATGAGCAGTTCTTC.

The chain couples TRBV29-1 to TRBJ1-2; D uncertain. Germline V CDR1 and CDR2: SQVTM, ANQGSEA. Trimming stripped 3 bases from V and 10 bases from J, with 12 bases between. CDR3 length equals 11 residues. The CDR3, as DNA: TGCAGCGTTGAGGCTAGGAACTCCTACACCTTC. Its translation: CSVEARNSYTF.

This clone occurred once. The rearrangement joins TRBV2 to TRBJ2-2; 10 bases agree with TRBD2. CDR3 length equals 16 residues. V shed 6 bases and J 4 bases; nucleotides not matched to a gene: 8. Looked up from germline, CDR1 is SNHLY and CDR2 is FYNNEI. In DNA form, the CDR3 reads TGTGCCAGCAGAATAGCGGGGGGCGAAGTCACCGGGGAGCTGTTTTTT. Its translation is CASRIAGGEVTGELFF.

The chain employs TRBV5-1 and TRBJ2-7; possibly TRBD2 for D (7 bases). CDR3 length equals 14 residues. V was trimmed by 4 bases and J by 7 bases, leaving 18 bases between them. Germline CDR1 is SGHRS and CDR2 is YFSETQ. CDR3 DNA sequence: TGCGCCAGCAGCCCCTCCCGGGGGGCGGATGAGCAGTACTTC. This codes for CASSPSRGADEQYF.

The rearrangement uses TRBV25-1 and TRBJ2-1; 7 bases line up with TRBD1. The CDR3 sequence is 15 residues long. V shed 1 base and J 4 bases; nucleotides not matched to a gene: 4. Per germline, CDR1 MGHDK and CDR2 SYGVNS. In nucleotides, the CDR3 is TGTGCCAGCAGTGAATTAAGGGGGCGGTACAATGAGCAGTTCTTC. Protein: CASSELRGRYNEQFF.

Only one count was recorded for this clone. The chain carries TRBV2 and TRBJ1-2; D may be TRBD1 (5 bases). CDR3 length: 15 amino acids. CDR1 SNHLY and CDR2 FYNNEI come from the germline V gene. V was trimmed by 6 bases and J by 4 bases, leaving 18 bases between them. Written as DNA, the CDR3 is TGTGCCAGCAGCGAGTCCGGGACGCGGGCCTATGGCTACACCTTC. The encoded protein is CASSESGTRAYGYTF. Complete variable domain (other parts from reference TRBV2 and TRBJ1-2): EPEVTQTPSHQVTQMGQEVILRCVPISNHLYFYWYRQILGQKVEFLVSFYNNEISEKSEIFDDQFSVERPDGSNFTLKIRSTKLEDSAMYFCASSESGTRAYGYTFGSGTRLTVV.

The chain couples TRBV7-8 to TRBJ2-7; D is ambiguous. CDR3 length: 13 amino acids. In germline, CDR1 is SGHVS, CDR2 FQNEAQ. Trimming cost V 0 bases and J 3 bases, with 6 bases left between them. Here the CDR3 reads CASSLATDYEQYF. Written as DNA, the CDR3 is TGTGCCAGCAGCTTAGCGACCGACTACGAGCAGTACTTC.

This clone was recorded only once. The genes are TRBV5-1 and TRBJ2-7; possibly TRBD1 or TRBD2 for D (5 bases each). Per germline, CDR1 SGHRS and CDR2 YFSETQ. This CDR3 is 13 amino acids long. V dropped 5 bases and J dropped 4 bases, with 13 bases sitting between them. DNA for the CDR3: TGCGCCAGCAGTCCCGGGGCCCCATACGAGCAGTACTTC. It translates to CASSPGAPYEQYF.

This clone was observed a single time. The chain joins TRBV25-1 to TRBJ2-3; the match to TRBD1 covers 10 bases. With 8 bases clipped from V and 1 base from J, the junction kept 0 bases outside the gene matches. The CDR3 covers 13 residues. Germline V CDR1 and CDR2: MGHDK, SYGVNS. In nucleotides, the CDR3 is TGTGCCAGCGGGACAGGGGGCACAGATACGCAGTATTTT. Translating it yields CASGTGGTDTQYF.

The genes are TRBV19 and TRBJ2-7; no firm D call. The length of the CDR3 is 13 residues. The V gene's germline CDR1 is LNHDA and CDR2 SQIVND (reference sequence). The ends were cut back, 3 bases at V and 3 bases at J, with 9 bases in the middle. The CDR3 DNA is TGTGCCAGTAGTATTGGAGAGAGCTACGAGCAGTACTTC. Translated: CASSIGESYEQYF.

V gene TRBV7-8 combines with J gene TRBJ2-2, with 8 positions matching TRBD1. CDR3 size: 17 residues. Germline V gene lookup returns CDR1 SGHVS and CDR2 FQNEAQ. Trimming removed 5 bases from V and 3 bases from J; junction bases left unmatched: 11. This chain's CDR3 is CASSGTGRRLDTGELFF. As DNA, the CDR3 is TGTGCCAGCAGCGGGACAGGCCGGAGGCTTGACACCGGGGAGCTGTTTTTT.